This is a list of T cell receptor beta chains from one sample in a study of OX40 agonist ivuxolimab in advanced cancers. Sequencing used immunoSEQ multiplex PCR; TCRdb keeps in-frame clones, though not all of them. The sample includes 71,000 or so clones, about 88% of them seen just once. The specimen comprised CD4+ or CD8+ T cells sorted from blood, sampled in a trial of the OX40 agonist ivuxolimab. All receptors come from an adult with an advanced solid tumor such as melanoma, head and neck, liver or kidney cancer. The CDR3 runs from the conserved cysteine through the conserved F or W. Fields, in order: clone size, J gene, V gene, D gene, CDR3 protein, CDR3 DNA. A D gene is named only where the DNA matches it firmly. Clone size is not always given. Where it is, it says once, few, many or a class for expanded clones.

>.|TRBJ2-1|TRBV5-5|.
CASSLAQGDEQFF
TGTGCCAGCAGCTTGGCCCAAGGGGATGAGCAGTTCTTC
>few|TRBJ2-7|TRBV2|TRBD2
CAISGALYEQYF
TGTGCCATCAGCGGGGCGCTCTACGAGCAGTACTTC
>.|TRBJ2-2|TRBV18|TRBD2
CASSPQESSGSSGELFF
TGTGCCAGCTCACCACAAGAGTCCAGCGGGAGTTCCGGGGAGCTGTTTTTT
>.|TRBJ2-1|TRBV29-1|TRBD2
CSVGLADNEQFF
TGCAGCGTGGGACTAGCGGACAATGAGCAGTTCTTC
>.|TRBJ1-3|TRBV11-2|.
CASSLLVFSGNTIYF
TGTGCCAGCAGCTTATTGGTCTTCTCTGGAAACACCATATATTTT
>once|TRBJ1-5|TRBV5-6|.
CASSFSGYSNQPQHF
TGTGCCAGCAGCTTCTCAGGGTATAGCAATCAGCCCCAGCATTTT
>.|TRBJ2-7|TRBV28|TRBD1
CASIMGQTVGEQYF
TGTGCCAGCATAATGGGACAGACCGTTGGCGAGCAGTACTTC
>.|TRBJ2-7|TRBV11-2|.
CASSLRRGWANEQYF
TGTGCCAGCAGCTTACGGAGAGGGTGGGCAAACGAGCAGTACTTC
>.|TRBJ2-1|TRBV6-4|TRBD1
CASSVDRVANEQFF
TGTGCCAGCAGTGTTGACAGGGTTGCCAATGAGCAGTTCTTC
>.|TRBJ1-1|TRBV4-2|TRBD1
CASSSAGTGGLNTEAFF
TGTGCCAGCAGCTCCGCCGGGACAGGGGGCTTGAACACTGAAGCTTTCTTT
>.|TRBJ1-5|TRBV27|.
CASRGIMAHNQPQHF
TGTGCCAGCAGGGGGATCATGGCCCACAATCAGCCCCAGCATTTT
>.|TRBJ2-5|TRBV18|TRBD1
CASSPTGAGETQYF
TGTGCCAGCTCACCGACAGGGGCCGGAGAGACCCAGTACTTC
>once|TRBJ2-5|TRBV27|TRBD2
CASSFVSGYQETQYF
TGTGCCAGCAGTTTTGTTAGCGGGTATCAAGAGACCCAGTACTTC
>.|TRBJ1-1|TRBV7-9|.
CASSLWDPMNTEAFF
TGTGCCAGCAGCTTATGGGACCCCATGAACACTGAAGCTTTCTTT
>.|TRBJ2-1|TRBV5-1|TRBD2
CASSPTTTSGRENEQFF
TGCGCCAGCAGCCCAACAACCACTAGCGGGAGAGAAAATGAGCAGTTCTTC
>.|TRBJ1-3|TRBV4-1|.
CASSQDPRAPSGNTIYF
TGCGCCAGCAGCCAAGACCCCAGGGCGCCCTCTGGAAACACCATATATTTT
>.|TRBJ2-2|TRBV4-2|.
CASSQDNTGNTGELFF
TGTGCCAGCAGCCAAGATAACACAGGGAACACCGGGGAGCTGTTTTTT
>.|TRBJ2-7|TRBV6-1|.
CASIKDGVSSYEQYF
TGTGCCAGCATTAAAGATGGGGTTAGCTCCTACGAGCAGTACTTC